This T cell receptor (beta chain) was recovered during a study of T-cell memory formation after mild COVID-19. Study at large: Clusters were largely donor specific. Regarding the study as a whole: Balance between CD4 and CD8 was seen in clones contracting day 15 to 85, and a CD4+ lean was seen in later expanders. Day 37-peaking second-wave clones had unconfirmed SARS-CoV-2 specificity.

About this clonotype: The target antigen is unknown.

Constant-segment primers served in 5'RACE that generated TCR alpha and TCR beta cDNA libraries bearing sample barcodes and UMIs. TCRdb analysed the 5' RACE reads with MiXCR anew, one entry per CDR3 protein. The sample holds roughly 200,000 distinct CDR3 sequences, roughly 17% seen once. Germline values: CDR1 SGHRS, CDR2 YFSETQ. V lost 7 bases and J lost 0; bases outside the gene matches: 5. The CDR3 is made up of 15 amino acids. Sequencing input: PBMCs or a T cell subset sorted from them (not recorded which). The TCR was taken from an adult woman who had mild COVID-19 (a few samples of this study predate the infection). Cell type and time point are not known. The chain employs TRBV5-1 and TRBJ2-3; 10 nucleotides align to TRBD1. As DNA, the CDR3 is TGCGCCAGCGGGTTGGACAGGGGGAGCACAGATACGCAGTATTTT. Translated, it gives CASGLDRGSTDTQYF.